This T cell receptor beta chain was identified in a study of blood T cell repertoires in COVID-19. As for the study in general: COVID-19 samples, acute and convalescent, were from the United States, Italy and Spain.

Produced via immunoSEQ multiplex PCR; TCRdb's table is partial and in-frame only. The sample has around 250,000 clones, almost 85% seen once. Trimming took 4 bases from V and 1 from J, leaving 7 bases between them. Germline lookup yields CDR1 SGHTA and CDR2 FQGNSA. This CDR3 has 14 amino acids. The chain recombines TRBV7-2 with TRBJ2-2; unclear D gene. The sequenced sample was peripheral blood. The source of this sequence is a woman of 80 years or more with acute or convalescent COVID-19. CDR3 sequence reads: CASSSYKNTGELFF. The CDR3, as DNA: TGTGCCAGCAGCTCATACAAGAACACCGGGGAGCTGTTTTTT.